The 15 T cell receptor beta chains listed next were all sequenced from one sample in a study of T cell repertoires in cytomegalovirus infection. For these receptors, no antigen is known. Using its own MiXCR run on the reads, TCRdb lists one record per CDR3 protein. Here the sample spans 700,000 to 950,000 distinct CDR3 sequences, around a third being singletons. The sample here was cultured CD8+ T cells from PBMCs, taken from culture after CMV antigen stimulation. These receptor sequences come from a human donor in good health (CMV status not recorded). Some clones in this sample may be carry-over from other donors' samples.

The V gene is TRBV2, the J gene TRBJ1-4; D uncertain. Deletions cut 7 bases from V and 0 bases from J, with 18 bases between. This CDR3 comprises 17 residues. Germline lookup yields CDR1 SNHLY and CDR2 FYNNEI. Here the CDR3 reads CASTPAGVFPTNEKLFF. In DNA, the CDR3 is TGTGCCAGCACCCCCGCGGGAGTGTTTCCAACTAATGAAAAACTGTTTTTT.

This rearrangement joins TRBV11-3 to TRBJ2-1, with 12 bases aligning to TRBD2. Trimming cost V 3 bases and J 5 bases; bases outside gene matches: 11. The CDR3 has 18 amino acids. CDR1 is SGHNT and CDR2 is YENEEA in the germline V gene. The CDR3 here is CASSLDSRLAGAHNEQFF. The CDR3, as DNA: TGTGCCAGCAGCTTGGACTCCAGACTAGCGGGGGCCCACAATGAGCAGTTCTTC.

This clonotype appeared a few times. The chain links TRBV19 to TRBJ1-4, with 7 bases matching TRBD1. This CDR3 region has 16 residues. With 6 bases clipped from V and 6 bases from J, the junction kept 13 bases outside the gene matches. CDR1 and CDR2 (germline): LNHDA, SQIVND (reference sequence). CDR3 coding DNA: TGTGCCAGTAGAGCACACGGGACAGCACCGTATGAAAAACTGTTTTTT. Its translation is CASRAHGTAPYEKLFF.

The chain combines TRBV6-5 with TRBJ1-2; D remains unclear. Germline lookup yields CDR1 MNHEY and CDR2 SVGAGI. The V gene lost 6 bases and the J gene lost 8 bases, with 22 bases spanning the gap. This CDR3 region has 15 residues. In nucleotides, the CDR3 is TGTGCCAGCAGCCGCAAGGCTGGAGGCCGTGAAGGCTACACCTTC. This gives the protein CASSRKAGGREGYTF.

The table lists this clonotype with a count of one. The V call is TRBV19, the J call TRBJ2-3; a weak D match, TRBD2 (5 bases). This CDR3 region has 14 residues. V was pared by 8 bases and J by 1 base, with 13 bases between. Germline V lookup: CDR1 LNHDA, CDR2 SQIVND (reference sequence). For the CDR3, the DNA is TGTGCCAGTGCTGGGTTGGGAGGCACAGATACGCAGTATTTT. This gives the protein CASAGLGGTDTQYF.

The rearrangement uses TRBV27 and TRBJ1-4, with TRBD1 as a possible D gene (5 bases). The CDR3 is 11 amino acids. V lost 11 bases, J lost 5 bases, and 9 bases lay in between. Germline loops: CDR1 MNHEY, CDR2 SMNVEV (reference sequence). In nucleotides, the CDR3 is TGTGCCCTAGGGGCCAATGAAAAACTGTTTTTT. Its translation: CALGANEKLFF.

At least ten counts were recorded for this clonotype. The chain couples TRBV12-3 or TRBV12-4 to TRBJ2-1, with 8 positions matching TRBD2. The CDR3 totals 16 residues. V lost 3 bases and J lost 2; bases outside the gene matches: 6. CDR3: CASSFSGDYAYNEQFF. CDR3 nucleotide sequence: TGTGCCAGCAGTTTTAGCGGGGACTACGCCTACAATGAGCAGTTCTTC.

Note on this clonotype: This clone may be a read error of a much larger clone one base away. This chain uses TRBV7-6 with TRBJ1-6, with 7 positions matching TRBD1. Germline V gene data show CDR1 as SGHVS and CDR2 as FNYEAQ. There are 14 residues in the CDR3. The CDR3 DNA sequence: TGTACCAGCAGCTCAGACAGGGTTCTTTCACCCCTCCACTTT. Translation gives CTSSSDRVLSPLHF.

The rearrangement links TRBV28 to TRBJ1-4; D gene unclear. With 5 bases removed from V and 0 bases from J, the gap between germline ends came to 7 bases. From germline, CDR1 is MDHEN and CDR2 SYDVKM. The CDR3 length is 14 residues. The CDR3 reads CASSPWATNEKLFF. CDR3 sequence (DNA): TGTGCCAGCAGTCCTTGGGCAACTAATGAAAAACTGTTTTTT.

The chain couples TRBV19 to TRBJ1-5; unclear D gene. Per the germline V gene, CDR1 is LNHDA and CDR2 is SQIVND (reference sequence). This CDR3 comprises 14 residues. The germline V and J ends were trimmed by 5 bases and 4 bases, with 12 bases remaining between them. This CDR3 is CASSGYFGNQPQHF. The CDR3 DNA reads as TGTGCCAGTAGTGGATACTTCGGGAATCAGCCCCAGCATTTT.

Many counts were recorded for this clonotype. The rearrangement joins TRBV12-3 or TRBV12-4 to TRBJ1-2, with D perhaps matching TRBD1 (5 bases). This CDR3 has 17 amino acids. V lost 1 base and J lost 0, with 15 bases in between. The CDR3, as DNA: TGTGCCAGCAGTTTAGGAGGGGAAGGGAACCCTAACTATGGCTACACCTTC. Protein sequence: CASSLGGEGNPNYGYTF.

In this sample, this clonotype turned up once. This chain uses TRBV2 with TRBJ1-2; 8 bases align to TRBD1. This CDR3 has 11 amino acids. Germline lookup yields CDR1 SNHLY and CDR2 FYNNEI. The trim removed 9 bases at V and 7 bases at J, leaving 4 bases unmatched. The CDR3 DNA reads as TGTGCCAGTAAGACAGGGGTTGGCTACACCTTC. The encoded protein is CASKTGVGYTF.

This clonotype has more than one count but fewer than ten. The CDR3 loop reads CASSEVSGLGSWTEAFF. The CDR3, as DNA: TGTGCCAGCAGTGAGGTTTCGGGACTGGGGTCATGGACTGAAGCTTTCTTT. The V and J genes are TRBV25-1 and TRBJ1-1, with D possibly TRBD1 on 5 matching bases. CDR1 is MGHDK, CDR2 SYGVNS, per germline. The CDR3 spans 17 residues. Trimming left V 3 bases short and J 5 bases short, with 22 bases between.

This sequence joins TRBV27 and TRBJ2-1; D ambiguous. Germline V lookup: CDR1 MNHEY, CDR2 SMNVEV (reference sequence). This CDR3 has 16 residues. Trimming removed 2 bases from V and 0 bases from J, with 11 bases in between. The CDR3 is CASSLLRDRSYNEQFF. DNA for the CDR3: TGTGCCAGCAGTTTACTTCGCGACCGCTCCTACAATGAGCAGTTCTTC.

Remarks on this clonotype: Germline and junction disagree at one end, which may indicate a read error. V gene TRBV12-3 or TRBV12-4 combines with J gene TRBJ1-5; 9 bases align to TRBD1. The CDR3 contains 14 residues. The CDR3 DNA sequence: TGTGCCAGCAGTCTGACAGGGGGTGATCAGCCCCGGCATTTT. This sequence encodes CASSLTGGDQPRHF.